The clone carrying this TCR beta chain turned up a few times. The antigen remains undetermined. In the PCR, 60 Vbeta and 13 Jbeta primers were used. Assay used: immunoSEQ multiplex PCR; TCRdb lists only in-frame clones, some missing. The sample carries hundreds of thousands of clones, roughly two thirds recorded once. This record comes from a study of cytomegalovirus exposure and HLA in healthy donors. Germline CDR1 and CDR2: SGHRS and YFSETQ. This CDR3 contains 16 residues. The germline V and J ends were trimmed by 1 base and 5 bases, with 18 bases remaining between them. Study-level points and caveats: The listing of roughly 160 TCR beta chains classed them as cytomegalovirus-associated.

The V and J genes are TRBV5-1 and TRBJ1-1; possible D gene TRBD1, 6 bases. The sequenced sample consisted of PBMCs. The receptor's source is a female donor in good health and CMV-seronegative. The CDR3 loop reads CASSLIGTLTRTEAFF. The DNA of the CDR3 is TGCGCCAGCAGCTTGATAGGGACACTCACGAGAACTGAAGCTTTCTTT.